The rows below give T cell receptor beta chains drawn from one sample of a study of CD8 T cells in ankylosing spondylitis. Using its own MiXCR run on the 5' RACE reads, TCRdb lists one record per CDR3 protein. This table has about 240,000 distinct CDR3 sequences, around 8% appearing once. The sequenced material came from blood, either unsorted or a sorted T cell fraction (not recorded which). The receptors originated from a female donor with ankylosing spondylitis or in good health (not recorded which). The CDR3 runs from the conserved cysteine through the conserved F or W. The order of the fields is D gene, J gene, V gene, clone size, CDR3 DNA, CDR3 protein. The D gene is left open where the match is weak. Clone sizes are given selectively: once, few, many, or a class where the clone is expanded.

TRBD1 TRBJ1-4 TRBV30 many TGTGCCTGGCAGACAGGGTTTGATGAAAAACTGTTTTTT CAWQTGFDEKLFF
- TRBJ2-2 TRBV6-2/TRBV6-3 many TGTGCCAGCAGCCAGACAGAATCCGGGGAGCTGTTTTTT CASSQTESGELFF
- TRBJ2-7 TRBV6-1 many TGTGCCAGCAGCCGGCAGGGGACCTACGAGCAGTACTTC CASSRQGTYEQYF
- TRBJ2-5 TRBV11-2 - TGTGCCAGCAGCTTCACCAAAATGGAAGAGACCCAGTACTTC CASSFTKMEETQYF
- TRBJ2-1 TRBV29-1 many TGCAGCGTTGAACGCGGTGAGCAGTTCTTC CSVERGEQFF
- TRBJ1-1 TRBV20-1 many TGCAGTGCTAGAGATGAGGCTGAAGCTTTCTTT CSARDEAEAFF
- TRBJ1-1 TRBV11-2 - TGTGCCAGCAGCCTCTTTGGTGGGTCTGCGGGCACTGAAGCTTTCTTT CASSLFGGSAGTEAFF
- TRBJ2-1 TRBV29-1 - TGCAGCGTTGAAGGTGGGCTAAGCTACAATGAGCAGTTCTTC CSVEGGLSYNEQFF
- TRBJ1-5 TRBV10-3 many TGTGCCATCCGGGAAAGCAATCAGCCCCAGCATTTT CAIRESNQPQHF
- TRBJ2-3 TRBV20-1 many TGCTGTGCTAGAGATCAGGCGGGTAGCGGATACACAGATACGCAGTATTTT CCARDQAGSGYTDTQYF
- TRBJ2-5 TRBV29-1 many TGCAGCGTTGCGGTGGCAGGGGAAGAGACCCAGTACTTC CSVAVAGEETQYF
TRBD1 TRBJ1-5 TRBV20-1 many TGCAGTGCTAGAGACGGGACAGTGGTCAATCAGCCCCAGCATTTT CSARDGTVVNQPQHF
TRBD2 TRBJ2-1 TRBV7-2 many TGTGCCAGCAGATCGACTAGCGGGGGGATCAATGAGCAGTTCTTC CASRSTSGGINEQFF
TRBD2 TRBJ2-7 TRBV5-1 many TGCGCCAGCAGCTGGGATGGGTCTGTAGCGGGCTACGAGCAGTACTTC CASSWDGSVAGYEQYF
- TRBJ1-2 TRBV2 many TGTGCCAGCAGTGAGAGGAACTATGGCTACACCTTC CASSERNYGYTF
- TRBJ1-1 TRBV30 few TGTGCCTCTGAAGGGGGGGCGAACACTGAAGCTTTCTTT CASEGGANTEAFF
TRBD2 TRBJ2-2 TRBV4-3 - TGCGCCAGCAGCCAAGAAAACAGCGGGAGTTTTACCGCCGAGGAGCTGTTTTTT CASSQENSGSFTAEELFF
TRBD1 TRBJ2-7 TRBV5-1 many TGCGCCAGCAGGGGACAGGGAAGCTCCTACGAGCAGTACTTC CASRGQGSSYEQYF
TRBD2 TRBJ2-5 TRBV11-2 - TGTGCCAGCAGCCATGGGGAGGGCCTACGCTATACGGAGACCCAGTACTTC CASSHGEGLRYTETQYF
TRBD1 TRBJ2-4 TRBV12-3/TRBV12-4 many TGTGCCAGCAGTGACAGGGGTCTAGCCAAAAACATTCAGTACTTC CASSDRGLAKNIQYF
TRBD2 TRBJ2-7 TRBV29-1 many TGCAGCGTCAAGACTGGACTAGCGGGAACCTACGAGCAGTACTTC CSVKTGLAGTYEQYF
- TRBJ2-7 TRBV30 many TGTGCCTGGAGTGGCGGGGCTAGCCGATCCTACGAGCAGTACTTC CAWSGGASRSYEQYF
TRBD1 TRBJ1-3 TRBV28 many TGTGCCAGCAGTCCGCGGACAGGGACCGGAAACACCATATATTTT CASSPRTGTGNTIYF
- TRBJ2-1 TRBV6-4 many TGTGCCAGCAGTGATGAGTTCGGGCGTGACAATGAGCAGTTCTTC CASSDEFGRDNEQFF
TRBD2 TRBJ2-3 TRBV20-1 many TGCAGTGCTACGGGGGGACTCAGTCTCACAGATACGCAGTATTTT CSATGGLSLTDTQYF
- TRBJ1-2 TRBV20-1 many TGCAGTGCTCCCCTAAGGGGCAGGGAGAACTATGGCTACACCTTC CSAPLRGRENYGYTF
TRBD2 TRBJ2-1 TRBV20-1 many TGCAGTGTTCAAGGGGAGGGGTCCTACAATGAGCAGTTCTTC CSVQGEGSYNEQFF
TRBD2 TRBJ2-1 TRBV6-5 many TGTGCCAGCAGTTACTCGGGCGGGAGGACGGGGAATGAGCAGTTCTTC CASSYSGGRTGNEQFF
- TRBJ2-7 TRBV5-1 many TGCGCCAGCACAACCCAGAATTCCTACGAGCAGTACTTC CASTTQNSYEQYF
- TRBJ2-7 TRBV6-5 many TGTGCCAGCAGTTACGGTGTAAGAAGCTCCTACGAGCAGTACTTC CASSYGVRSSYEQYF
TRBD2 TRBJ2-2 TRBV10-2 many TGCGCCAGCAGGGAATATAGCGGGCCCACCGGGGAGCTGTTTTTT CASREYSGPTGELFF
TRBD2 TRBJ2-1 TRBV20-1 many TGCAGTGCTGACGGACTAGCGGGGGGAAACAATGAGCAGTTCTTC CSADGLAGGNNEQFF
TRBD1 TRBJ2-7 TRBV5-1 many TGCGCCAGCAGCTTGGTCGGGACAGGGGGCAGTGAGCAGTACTTC CASSLVGTGGSEQYF
- TRBJ1-1 TRBV29-1 many TGCAGCGTTGAAGATCCGAGGAGGGAGGCTTTCTTT CSVEDPRREAFF
- TRBJ2-1 TRBV7-9 many TGTGCCAGCAGCTTAGACTATAATGCCTACAATGAGCAGTTCTTC CASSLDYNAYNEQFF
- TRBJ2-7 TRBV7-2 many TGTGCCAGCAGCTTATCGGTCGAGCAGTACTTC CASSLSVEQYF
- TRBJ2-7 TRBV4-2 many TGTGCCAGCAGCCCCTCCGGTGTTAGCTCCTACGAGCAGTACTTC CASSPSGVSSYEQYF
- TRBJ1-4 TRBV5-1 many TGCGCCAGCAGCCCTCCAGGACAGCATGAAAAACTGTTTTTT CASSPPGQHEKLFF
- TRBJ2-1 TRBV19 few TGTGCCAGTAGTGAAGACTTGAAGTCCTACAATGAGCAGTTCTTC CASSEDLKSYNEQFF
TRBD2 TRBJ2-7 TRBV15 few TGTGCCACCAGCCGCGGGGGGAGAGACGAGCAGTACTTC CATSRGGRDEQYF
TRBD1 TRBJ1-2 TRBV29-1 few TGCAGCGTTGAGGGGACAGGGGGGAGAAACTATGGCTACACCTTC CSVEGTGGRNYGYTF
- TRBJ2-2 TRBV20-1 many TGCAGTGCTACCCCAAGTGCAAGGGTGAACACCGGGGAGCTGTTTTTT CSATPSARVNTGELFF
TRBD2 TRBJ2-5 TRBV20-1 many TGCAGTGCCGCGGGCGGGAGGGCGTCCGTCCAAGAGACCCAGTACTTC CSAAGGRASVQETQYF
TRBD2 TRBJ2-1 TRBV15 many TGTGCCACCAGCAGAGAGGCCGGGGGGAACCCCGATGAGCAGTTCTTC CATSREAGGNPDEQFF
TRBD1 TRBJ2-5 TRBV10-3 many TGTGCCATCAGTGAGTCGAGGGACAGGATGGAGACCCAGTACTTC CAISESRDRMETQYF
- TRBJ2-2 TRBV5-1 many TGCGCCAGCAGCTCCTCCCTGGCTCTGGGTACCGGGGAGCTGTTTTTT CASSSSLALGTGELFF
- TRBJ2-7 TRBV27 many TGTGCCAGCAGTTTGCGGGTGGGCTACGAGCAGTACTTC CASSLRVGYEQYF
- TRBJ2-7 TRBV4-3 many TGCGCCAGCAGCCAAGATGCCCATAAAGAAGCGGGCTACGAGCAGTACTTC CASSQDAHKEAGYEQYF
- TRBJ2-1 TRBV5-1 many TGCGCCAGCAGCGATGACACGAGCTCCTACAATGAGCAGTTCTTC CASSDDTSSYNEQFF
TRBD2 TRBJ2-1 TRBV7-9 many TGTGCCAGCAGCTCTTTAGCGGGAGGGTACTACAATGAGCAGTTCTTC CASSSLAGGYYNEQFF
TRBD2 TRBJ2-1 TRBV5-1 many TGCGCCAGCAGCCTTGCCCCAACGGGACTAGCGGGGAATGAGCAGTTCTTC CASSLAPTGLAGNEQFF
- TRBJ2-1 TRBV5-5 many TGTGCCAGCAGCTTGCGGGAAGGTGAGCAGTTCTTC CASSLREGEQFF
TRBD2 TRBJ2-2 TRBV11-3 many TGTGCCAGCAGGCCGACTAGCGGGACCGGGGAGCTGTTTTTT CASRPTSGTGELFF
- TRBJ2-1 TRBV7-2 many TGTGCCAGCAGCTTAGCGGTTCGGGGGAGTCAGAAGAATGAGCAGTTCTTC CASSLAVRGSQKNEQFF
- TRBJ2-5 TRBV5-1 many TGCGCCAGCAGCTCCCCGGGGTACCAAGAGACCCAGTACTTC CASSSPGYQETQYF
- TRBJ1-2 TRBV23-1 many TGCGCCAGCAGTCTTCATGAGGGGACCGAAATCGACTACTGTGGCTACACCTTC CASSLHEGTEIDYCGYTF
- TRBJ2-7 TRBV20-1 many TGCAGTGCTCCTGACTCCTACGAGCAGTACTTC CSAPDSYEQYF
- TRBJ2-5 TRBV7-2 many TGTGCCAGCAGCTTAGGTCTCAGCGGATACCAAGAGACCCAGTACTTC CASSLGLSGYQETQYF
TRBD2 TRBJ2-1 TRBV20-1 - TGCAGTGCTAGAGACGATCGGACTAGCGGATTAGAGCAGTTCTTC CSARDDRTSGLEQFF